Sequencing of this T cell receptor (beta chain) was carried out in a study of yellow fever vaccine responses in identical twins. One entry per CDR3 protein results from TCRdb running MiXCR on the RT-PCR reads. Among 3,000 to 3,500 distinct CDR3 sequences listed, about four fifths were seen once. The TCR was taken from a woman between 18 and 30 years old who received the yellow fever vaccine. The specimen comprised T cells from blood (PBMCs), unsorted or a sorted subset (not recorded which), sampled before or after yellow fever vaccination (not recorded which).

CDR3 sequence: CSARDPSNQPQHF. The CDR3 region has the DNA TGCAGTGCTAGAGACCCTAGCAATCAGCCCCAGCATTTT. This rearrangement joins TRBV20-1 to TRBJ1-5; D is undetermined. The CDR3 is 13 residues long. Trimming took 0 bases from V and 0 from J, leaving 3 bases between them. From germline, CDR1 is DFQATT and CDR2 SNEGSKA (reference sequence).